The present T cell receptor beta chain was sequenced within a study of T cell repertoires in aging, cancer and after chemotherapy. About the study: Over several months to years, re-sampled healthy donor repertoires clearly shared clones. Study conclusions and caveats: Median generation probability rose over the chemotherapy interval in each cancer cohort, suggesting rebound thymic output. Compared with age-matched healthy donors, untreated hematological or solid cancer patients showed higher blood TCR clonality. Immunological memory after chemotherapy cannot be judged from the repertoire data.

Amplification of TCR beta used genomic DNA extracted from peripheral blood. Germline V CDR1 and CDR2: SEHNR, FQNEAQ (reference sequence). There are 14 residues in the CDR3. A remark on this clonotype: Its specificity is not known. An end of the junction differs from the germline gene, which may be a read error.

Multiplex touch-down PCR with TRB-A/B primers amplified rearranged V-D-J TRB sequences. In TCRdb, the multiplex PCR reads were re-called with MiXCR into one record per CDR3 protein. Of about 6,200 distinct CDR3 sequences in the sample, roughly 29% are singletons; the top ten hold approximately 4.1%. The clonotype was recovered from a human donor in good health. Material for sequencing was blood. The chain recombines TRBV7-9 with TRBJ2-5; TRBD2 might be the D (6 bases). The CDR3 spells CAISLVGSGETQYF. CDR3 coding DNA: TGTGCCATCAGCTTAGTGGGGAGCGGGGAGACCCAGTACTTC.